This is a list of T cell receptor beta chains from one sample in a study of blood T cells in healthy people across ages. TCRdb re-called the 5' RACE reads with MiXCR, one entry per CDR3 protein. The sample lists about 680,000 distinct CDR3 sequences; approximately 50% were seen once. The sequenced sample consisted of blood. The receptors come from a woman between 55 and 75 years old in good health. Each CDR3 is given with its conserved first and last residue. The D gene is left open where the match is weak. Rows may omit the clone size; those that give it use once, few, many or a size class.

d_call,j_call,clone_size,v_call,cdr3_aa,cdr3_nt
-,TRBJ2-3,-,TRBV9,CASSAGLTDTQYF,TGTGCCAGCAGCGCTGGACTGACAGATACGCAGTATTTT
-,TRBJ2-3,few,TRBV3-1,CASSHPSAADTQYF,TGTGCCAGCAGCCATCCCTCAGCGGCAGATACGCAGTATTTT
-,TRBJ1-2,few,TRBV7-2,CASSSAQGDPYGYTF,TGTGCCAGCAGCTCAGCACAGGGAGACCCTTATGGCTACACCTTC
-,TRBJ2-7,once,TRBV4-1,CASSQGQTLSYEQYF,TGCGCCAGCAGCCAAGGACAGACTCTCTCCTACGAGCAGTACTTC
-,TRBJ2-3,few,TRBV20-1,CSARSGFQVSDTQYF,TGCAGTGCTAGGTCGGGGTTTCAGGTTTCAGATACGCAGTATTTT
-,TRBJ1-4,-,TRBV2,CASSETTQSEKLFF,TGTGCCAGCAGTGAAACAACTCAGAGTGAAAAACTGTTTTTT
-,TRBJ2-7,few,TRBV11-1,CASSVRTSYEQYF,TGTGCCAGCAGCGTCCGAACCAGCTACGAGCAGTACTTC
-,TRBJ2-7,many,TRBV21-1,CASSRIAGTSGRWYEQYF,TGTGCCAGCAGCAGGATAGCCGGGACTAGCGGGAGATGGTACGAGCAGTACTTC
-,TRBJ1-4,many,TRBV12-3/TRBV12-4,CASSLGSQGEKLFF,TGTGCCAGCAGTCTGGGCTCTCAGGGGGAAAAACTGTTTTTT
-,TRBJ2-3,few,TRBV27,CACREDTQYF,TGTGCCTGCCGTGAGGATACGCAGTATTTT
TRBD1,TRBJ2-7,few,TRBV4-3,CASSQDGRGTYEQYF,TGCGCCAGCAGCCAAGATGGCAGGGGGACCTACGAGCAGTACTTC
-,TRBJ2-7,-,TRBV5-4,CASSPQRAGSSYNEQYF,TGTGCCAGCAGCCCCCAAAGAGCCGGTAGCTCCTACAATGAGCAGTACTTC
-,TRBJ2-5,few,TRBV12-3/TRBV12-4,CASSLETLRETQYF,TGTGCCAGCAGTTTGGAAACATTGCGGGAGACCCAGTACTTC
-,TRBJ2-7,-,TRBV28,CASSLPSLGSDYEQYF,TGTGCCAGCAGTTTACCGTCTTTGGGTAGCGATTACGAGCAGTACTTC
TRBD2,TRBJ2-1,-,TRBV7-8,CASSPGTSGTAEQFF,TGTGCCAGCAGCCCCGGGACTAGCGGAACAGCCGAGCAGTTCTTC
-,TRBJ2-5,-,TRBV2,CASSAGAKTQYF,TGTGCCAGCAGTGCAGGGGCGAAGACCCAGTACTTC
-,TRBJ1-2,-,TRBV20-1,CSAIFTGYGYTF,TGCAGTGCTATCTTTACAGGCTATGGCTACACCTTC
-,TRBJ1-6,-,TRBV7-2,CASSPDRAANSPLHF,TGTGCCAGCAGTCCCGACCGGGCAGCTAATTCACCCCTCCACTTT
-,TRBJ2-5,few,TRBV29-1,CSVEGRWETQYF,TGCAGCGTTGAAGGACGGTGGGAGACCCAGTACTTC
-,TRBJ2-1,-,TRBV7-9,CASSLAGGGAGNEQFF,TGTGCCAGCAGCTTAGCAGGAGGCGGGGCGGGCAATGAGCAGTTCTTC
-,TRBJ2-3,once,TRBV11-1,CASRNTQGTDTQYF,TGTGCCAGCAGGAATACACAGGGCACAGATACGCAGTATTTT
-,TRBJ2-7,-,TRBV20-1,CSARDRLGLDEQYF,TGCAGTGCTAGAGATCGGCTAGGACTGGACGAGCAGTACTTC
-,TRBJ2-1,few,TRBV20-1,CSASRLVDNEQFF,TGCAGTGCTAGCCGACTAGTCGACAATGAGCAGTTCTTC
TRBD1,TRBJ2-1,-,TRBV5-1,CASSPPGQGVREQFF,TGCGCCAGCAGCCCCCCGGGACAGGGAGTGAGGGAGCAGTTCTTC
TRBD1,TRBJ1-3,once,TRBV20-1,CSAILGTGDTIYF,TGCAGTGCTATCCTCGGGACAGGGGACACCATATATTTT
TRBD2,TRBJ2-7,-,TRBV20-1,CSARLGSGRSYEQYF,TGCAGTGCTAGATTAGGTAGCGGGAGGTCCTACGAGCAGTACTTC
-,TRBJ2-1,-,TRBV20-1,CSARDSGLFNEQFF,TGCAGTGCTAGAGATTCGGGACTGTTCAATGAGCAGTTCTTC
-,TRBJ2-1,-,TRBV29-1,CSVRGPRGEQFF,TGCAGCGTTCGGGGGCCGAGGGGTGAGCAGTTCTTC
-,TRBJ2-7,-,TRBV20-1,CSASGQTYEQYF,TGCAGTGCTAGCGGACAGACCTACGAGCAGTACTTC
-,TRBJ2-3,once,TRBV12-3/TRBV12-4,CASGPRVDTQYF,TGTGCCAGCGGCCCGCGGGTAGATACGCAGTATTTT
-,TRBJ2-7,-,TRBV20-1,CSARPSKNSYEQYF,TGCAGTGCTAGACCTAGCAAGAACTCCTACGAGCAGTACTTC
-,TRBJ2-1,few,TRBV7-2,CASSPGDTYNEQFF,TGTGCCAGCAGCCCGGGGGACACCTACAATGAGCAGTTCTTC
TRBD1,TRBJ1-4,-,TRBV28,CASSSTGTGTNEKLFF,TGTGCCAGCAGTTCCACCGGGACAGGAACTAATGAAAAACTGTTTTTT
TRBD1,TRBJ1-6,-,TRBV6-6,CASSSGQGQNSPPHF,TGTGCCAGCAGTTCCGGACAGGGACAAAATTCACCCCCCCACTTT